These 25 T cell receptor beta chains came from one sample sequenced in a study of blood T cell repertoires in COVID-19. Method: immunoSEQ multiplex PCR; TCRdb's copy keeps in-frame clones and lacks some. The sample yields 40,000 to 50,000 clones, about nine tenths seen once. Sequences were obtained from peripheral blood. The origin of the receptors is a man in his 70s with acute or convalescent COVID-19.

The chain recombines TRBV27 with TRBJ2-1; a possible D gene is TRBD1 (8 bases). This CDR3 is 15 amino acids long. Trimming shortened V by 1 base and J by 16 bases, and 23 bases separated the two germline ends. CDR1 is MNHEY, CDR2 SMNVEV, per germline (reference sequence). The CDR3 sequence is CASSLYWGGQGAVFF. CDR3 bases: TGTGCCAGCAGTTTATATTGGGGGGGGCAGGGGGCAGTCTTCTTC.

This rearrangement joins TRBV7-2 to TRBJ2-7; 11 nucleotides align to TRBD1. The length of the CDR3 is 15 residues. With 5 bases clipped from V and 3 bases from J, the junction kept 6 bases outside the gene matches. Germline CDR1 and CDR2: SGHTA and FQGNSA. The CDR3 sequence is CASSGDRGWVYEQYF. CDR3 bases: TGTGCCAGCAGCGGGGACAGGGGGTGGGTCTACGAGCAGTACTTC.

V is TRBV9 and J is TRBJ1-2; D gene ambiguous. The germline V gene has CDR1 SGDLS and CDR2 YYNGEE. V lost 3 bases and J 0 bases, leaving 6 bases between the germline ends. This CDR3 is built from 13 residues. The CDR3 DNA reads TGTGCCAGCAGCGACGGGTCTAACTATGGCTACACCTTC. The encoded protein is CASSDGSNYGYTF.

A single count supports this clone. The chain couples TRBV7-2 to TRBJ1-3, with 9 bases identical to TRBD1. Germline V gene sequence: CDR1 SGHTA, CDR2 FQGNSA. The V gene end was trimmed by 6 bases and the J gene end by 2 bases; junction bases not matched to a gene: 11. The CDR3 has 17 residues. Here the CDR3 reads CASRPRPGQGAGNTIYF. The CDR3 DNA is TGTGCCAGCAGACCTAGGCCGGGACAGGGAGCTGGAAACACCATATATTTT.

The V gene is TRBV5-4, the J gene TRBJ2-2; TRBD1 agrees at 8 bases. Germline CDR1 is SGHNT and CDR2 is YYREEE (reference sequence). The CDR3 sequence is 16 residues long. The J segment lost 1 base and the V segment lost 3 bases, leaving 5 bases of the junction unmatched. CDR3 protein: CASSSLDRGNTGELFF. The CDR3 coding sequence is TGTGCCAGCAGCTCCCTAGACAGGGGGAACACCGGGGAGCTGTTTTTT.

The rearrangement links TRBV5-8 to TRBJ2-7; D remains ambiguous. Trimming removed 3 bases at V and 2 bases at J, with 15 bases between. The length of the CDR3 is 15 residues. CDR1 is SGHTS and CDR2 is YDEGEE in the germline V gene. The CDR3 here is CASSYTGHRTYEQYF. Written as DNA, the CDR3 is TGTGCCAGCAGCTATACTGGGCATCGGACCTACGAGCAGTACTTC.

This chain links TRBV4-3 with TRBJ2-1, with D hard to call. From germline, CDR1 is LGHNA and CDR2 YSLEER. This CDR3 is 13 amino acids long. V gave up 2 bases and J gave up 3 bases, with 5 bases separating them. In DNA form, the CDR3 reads TGCGCCAGCAGCCAACCCCACTACAATGAGCAGTTCTTC. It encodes CASSQPHYNEQFF.

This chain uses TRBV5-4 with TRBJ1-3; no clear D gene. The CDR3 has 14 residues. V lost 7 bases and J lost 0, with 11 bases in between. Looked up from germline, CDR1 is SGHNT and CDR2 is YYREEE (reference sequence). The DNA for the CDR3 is TGTGCCAGCTCCCTCGCTAGCTCTGGAAACACCATATATTTT. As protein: CASSLASSGNTIYF.

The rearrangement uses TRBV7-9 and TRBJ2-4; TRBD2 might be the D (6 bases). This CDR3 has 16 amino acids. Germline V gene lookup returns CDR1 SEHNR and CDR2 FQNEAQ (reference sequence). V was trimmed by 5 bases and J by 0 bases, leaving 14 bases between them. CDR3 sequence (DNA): TGTGCCAGCAGCCCCCGGAGGGGTCTAGCCAAAAACATTCAGTACTTC. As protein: CASSPRRGLAKNIQYF.

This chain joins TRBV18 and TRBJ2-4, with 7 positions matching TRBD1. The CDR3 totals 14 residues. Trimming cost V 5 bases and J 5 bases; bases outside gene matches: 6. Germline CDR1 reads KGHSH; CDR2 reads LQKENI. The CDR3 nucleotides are TGTGCCAGCTCATTCCGGGACAGAGAAAACATTCAGTACTTC. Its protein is CASSFRDRENIQYF.

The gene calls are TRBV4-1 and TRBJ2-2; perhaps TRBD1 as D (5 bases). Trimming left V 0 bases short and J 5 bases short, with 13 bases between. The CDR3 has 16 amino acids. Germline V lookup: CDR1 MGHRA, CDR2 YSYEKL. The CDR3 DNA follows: TGCGCCAGCAGCCAAGAGGCCAGGGCGAGAACCGGGGAGCTGTTTTTT. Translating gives CASSQEARARTGELFF.

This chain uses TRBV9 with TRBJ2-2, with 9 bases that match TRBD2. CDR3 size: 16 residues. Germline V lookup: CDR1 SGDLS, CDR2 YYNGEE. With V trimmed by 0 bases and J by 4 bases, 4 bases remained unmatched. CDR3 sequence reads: CASSVGTSGFTGELFF. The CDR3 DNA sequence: TGTGCCAGCAGCGTAGGCACTAGCGGGTTCACCGGGGAGCTGTTTTTT.

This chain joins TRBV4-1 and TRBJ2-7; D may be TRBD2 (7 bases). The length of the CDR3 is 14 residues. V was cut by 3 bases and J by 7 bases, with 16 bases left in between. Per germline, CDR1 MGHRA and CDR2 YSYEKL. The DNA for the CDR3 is TGCGCCAGCAGCCATTCCGGGGGGCCCAAGGAGCAGTACTTC. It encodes CASSHSGGPKEQYF.

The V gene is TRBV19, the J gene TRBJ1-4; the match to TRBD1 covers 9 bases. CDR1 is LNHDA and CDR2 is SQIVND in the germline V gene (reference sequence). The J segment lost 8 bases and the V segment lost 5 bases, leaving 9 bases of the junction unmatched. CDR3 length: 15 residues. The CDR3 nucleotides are TGTGCCAGTAGTCCAATCCGGGACAGGGTGGAAAAACTGTTTTTT. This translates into CASSPIRDRVEKLFF.

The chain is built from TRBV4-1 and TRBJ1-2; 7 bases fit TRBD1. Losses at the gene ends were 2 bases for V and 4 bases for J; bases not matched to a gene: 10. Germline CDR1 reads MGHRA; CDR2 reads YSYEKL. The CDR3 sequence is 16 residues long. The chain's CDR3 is CASSQYGQDVGYGYTF. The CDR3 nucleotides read TGCGCCAGCAGCCAATACGGACAGGACGTGGGCTATGGCTACACCTTC.

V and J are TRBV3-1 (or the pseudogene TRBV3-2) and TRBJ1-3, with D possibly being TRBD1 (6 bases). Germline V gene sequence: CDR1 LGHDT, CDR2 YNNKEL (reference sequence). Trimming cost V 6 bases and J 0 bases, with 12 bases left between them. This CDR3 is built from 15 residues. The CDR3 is CASRLDRSSGNTIYF. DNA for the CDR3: TGTGCCAGCAGATTAGACAGGAGCTCTGGAAACACCATATATTTT.

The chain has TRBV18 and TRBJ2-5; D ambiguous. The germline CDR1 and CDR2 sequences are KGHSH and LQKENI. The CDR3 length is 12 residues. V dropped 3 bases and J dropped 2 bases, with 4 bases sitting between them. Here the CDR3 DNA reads TGTGCCAGCTCACCGGAGCAAGAGACCCAGTACTTC. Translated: CASSPEQETQYF. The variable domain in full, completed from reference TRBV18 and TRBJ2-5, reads NAGVMQNPRHLVRRRGQEARLRCSPMKGHSHVYWYRQLPEEGLKFMVYLQKENIIDESGMPKERFSAEFPKEGPSILRIQQVVRGDSAAYFCASSPEQETQYFGPGTRLLVL.

The CDR3 nucleotides read TGCAGCGTTGGTACAGGGGTGGGCTATGGCTACACCTTC. Its translation is CSVGTGVGYGYTF. This chain links TRBV29-1 with TRBJ1-2; 7 nucleotides line up with TRBD1. The CDR3 sequence is 13 residues long. V lost 4 bases and J lost 4; bases outside the gene matches: 6. The germline V gene encodes CDR1 SQVTM and CDR2 ANQGSEA.

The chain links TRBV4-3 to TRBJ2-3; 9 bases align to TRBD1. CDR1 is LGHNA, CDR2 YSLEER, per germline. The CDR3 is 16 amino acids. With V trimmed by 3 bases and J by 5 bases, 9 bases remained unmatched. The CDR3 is CASSHSRTGVKDTQYF. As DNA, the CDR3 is TGCGCCAGCAGCCATTCAAGGACAGGGGTGAAAGATACGCAGTATTTT.

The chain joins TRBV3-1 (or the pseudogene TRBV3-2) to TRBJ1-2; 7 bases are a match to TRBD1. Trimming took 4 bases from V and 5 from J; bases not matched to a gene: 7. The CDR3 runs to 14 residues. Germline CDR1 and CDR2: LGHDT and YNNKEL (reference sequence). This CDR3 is CASSPMTGWYGYTF. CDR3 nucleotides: TGTGCCAGCAGCCCGATGACAGGGTGGTATGGCTACACCTTC.

CDR3 amino acids: CASSLGGREYNEQFF. The CDR3 nucleotides are TGTGCCAGCAGCTTAGGAGGGAGGGAATACAATGAGCAGTTCTTC. The J gene is TRBJ2-1, the V gene TRBV11-2; 7 bases line up with TRBD2. The germline gives CDR1 SGHAT, CDR2 FQNNGV. With 1 base clipped from V and 4 bases from J, the junction kept 4 bases outside the gene matches. The CDR3 has 15 amino acids.

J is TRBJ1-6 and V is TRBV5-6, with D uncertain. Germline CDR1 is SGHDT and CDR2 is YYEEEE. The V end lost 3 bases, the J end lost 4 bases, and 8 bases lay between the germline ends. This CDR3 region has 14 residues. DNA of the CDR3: TGTGCCAGCAGCTCGGGAGTTTATAATTCACCCCTCCACTTT. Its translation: CASSSGVYNSPLHF. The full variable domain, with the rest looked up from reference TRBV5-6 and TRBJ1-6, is DAGVTQSPTHLIKTRGQQVTLRCSPKSGHDTVSWYQQALGQGPQFIFQYYEEEERQRGNFPDRFSGHQFPNYSSELNVNALLLGDSALYLCASSSGVYNSPLHFGNGTRLTVT.

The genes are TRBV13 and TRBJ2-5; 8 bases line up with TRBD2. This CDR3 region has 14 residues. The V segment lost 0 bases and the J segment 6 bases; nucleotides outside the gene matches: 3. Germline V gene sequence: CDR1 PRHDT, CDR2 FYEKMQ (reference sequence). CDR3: CASSLGRGGQTQYF. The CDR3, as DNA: TGTGCCAGCAGCTTAGGCCGGGGGGGGCAGACCCAGTACTTC. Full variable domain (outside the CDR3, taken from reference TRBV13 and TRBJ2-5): AAGVIQSPRHLIKEKRETATLKCYPIPRHDTVYWYQQGPGQDPQFLISFYEKMQSDKGSIPDRFSAQQFSDYHSELNMSSLELGDSALYFCASSLGRGGQTQYFGPGTRLLVL.

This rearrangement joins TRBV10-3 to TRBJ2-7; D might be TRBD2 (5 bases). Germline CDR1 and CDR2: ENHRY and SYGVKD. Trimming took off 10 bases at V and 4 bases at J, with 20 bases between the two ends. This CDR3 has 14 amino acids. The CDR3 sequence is CATRGGGSTYEQYF. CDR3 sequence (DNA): TGTGCCACCCGGGGTGGTGGGTCAACTTACGAGCAGTACTTC.

The CDR3 DNA reads as TGTGCCAGCAGCCCAACGCGACAGGGACCAACTAACTATGGCTACACCTTC. Its protein product is CASSPTRQGPTNYGYTF. The rearrangement joins TRBV7-2 to TRBJ1-2, with TRBD1 matching 7 bases. J was trimmed by 0 bases and V by 5 bases; bases with no gene match: 12. Per germline, CDR1 SGHTA and CDR2 FQGNSA. CDR3 size: 17 residues.